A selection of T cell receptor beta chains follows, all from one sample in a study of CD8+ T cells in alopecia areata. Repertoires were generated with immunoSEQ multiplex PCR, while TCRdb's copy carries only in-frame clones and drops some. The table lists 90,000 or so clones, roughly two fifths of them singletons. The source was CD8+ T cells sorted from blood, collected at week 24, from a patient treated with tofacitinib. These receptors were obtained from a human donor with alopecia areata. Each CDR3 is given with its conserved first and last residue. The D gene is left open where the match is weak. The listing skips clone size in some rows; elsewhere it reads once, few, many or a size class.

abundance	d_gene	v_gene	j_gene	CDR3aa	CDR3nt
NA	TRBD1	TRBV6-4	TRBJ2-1	CASTDTDRGQNNEQFF	TGTGCCAGCACCGACACCGACAGGGGGCAAAACAATGAGCAGTTCTTC
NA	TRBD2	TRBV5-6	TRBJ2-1	CASSSIGGREEYNEQFF	TGTGCCAGCAGCTCGATTGGTGGGCGGGAGGAATACAATGAGCAGTTCTTC
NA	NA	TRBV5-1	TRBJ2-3	CASSQGVLVTDTQYF	TGCGCCAGCAGCCAAGGGGTTCTGGTCACAGATACGCAGTATTTT
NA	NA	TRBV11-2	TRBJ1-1	CASSLGAGSSTEAFF	TGTGCCAGCAGCTTAGGGGCAGGGAGTAGCACTGAAGCTTTCTTT
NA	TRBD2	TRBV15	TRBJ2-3	CATSKGTSGTDTQYF	TGTGCCACCAGCAAAGGGACTAGCGGCACAGATACGCAGTATTTT
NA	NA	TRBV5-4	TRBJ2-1	CASSSSGPYNEQFF	TGTGCCAGCAGCTCTAGTGGGCCCTACAATGAGCAGTTCTTC
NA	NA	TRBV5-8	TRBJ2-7	CASSLATIYEQYF	TGTGCCAGCAGCTTAGCAACAATCTACGAGCAGTACTTC
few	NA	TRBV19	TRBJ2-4	CASMTGTLKNIQYF	TGTGCCAGTATGACGGGGACACTAAAAAACATTCAGTACTTC
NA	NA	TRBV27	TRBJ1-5	CASSFRGGNQPQHF	TGTGCCAGCAGCTTCCGGGGGGGCAATCAGCCCCAGCATTTT
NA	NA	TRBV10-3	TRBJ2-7	CAILDKENYEQYF	TGTGCCATCCTAGATAAGGAAAACTACGAGCAGTACTTC
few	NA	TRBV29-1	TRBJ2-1	CSVLVGNEQFF	TGCAGCGTTCTGGTAGGCAATGAGCAGTTCTTC
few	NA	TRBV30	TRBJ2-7	CAWRDFEDYEQYF	TGTGCCTGGAGGGATTTCGAAGACTACGAGCAGTACTTC
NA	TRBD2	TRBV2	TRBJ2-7	CASRKRESSYEQYF	TGTGCCAGCAGGAAGCGGGAGAGCTCCTACGAGCAGTACTTC
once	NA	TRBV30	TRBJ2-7	CAWSARVYEQYF	TGTGCCTGGAGCGCCCGGGTTTACGAGCAGTACTTC
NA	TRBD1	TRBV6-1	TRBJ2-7	CASRTGQGRYEQYF	TGTGCCAGCAGGACGGGACAGGGTCGCTACGAGCAGTACTTC
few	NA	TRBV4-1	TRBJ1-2	CASSPYGSGGYTF	TGCGCCAGCAGCCCATATGGGTCTGGGGGCTACACCTTC
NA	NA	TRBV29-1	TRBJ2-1	CSVEPVYNEQFF	TGCAGCGTTGAACCGGTCTACAATGAGCAGTTCTTC
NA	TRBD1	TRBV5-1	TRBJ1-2	CASSLEDRGLAGYTF	TGCGCCAGCAGCTTGGAGGACAGGGGTCTGGCTGGCTACACCTTC
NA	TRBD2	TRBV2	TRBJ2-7	CATFSGTSTYEQYF	TGTGCCACCTTTTCCGGGACTAGCACCTACGAGCAGTACTTC
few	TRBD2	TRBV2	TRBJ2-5	CASSERTSGEETQYF	TGTGCCAGCAGTGAAAGGACTAGCGGAGAAGAGACCCAGTACTTC
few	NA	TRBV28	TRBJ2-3	CASKWGVTDTQYF	TGTGCCAGCAAGTGGGGGGTTACAGATACGCAGTATTTT
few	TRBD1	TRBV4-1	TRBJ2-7	CASSQGPGQVNEQYF	TGCGCCAGCAGCCAAGGACCGGGACAGGTCAACGAGCAGTACTTC